One sample yielded the 17 T cell receptor beta chains listed below, sequenced in a study of Graves' ophthalmopathy and Graves' hyperthyroidism. The study amplified TCR beta CDR3 regions using RNA transcripts. First-round RT-PCR used HTBI primers; second-round multiplex PCR followed. TCRdb reprocessed the multiplex PCR reads via MiXCR and lists one record per CDR3 protein. The top ten clones hold more than 2.5% of a sample with around 660,000 distinct CDR3 sequences, roughly two fifths of them seen once. The sequenced material came from peripheral blood. All receptors come from an adult man with Graves' ophthalmopathy.

Notes on this clonotype: One base away lies a much larger clone, so this may be a sequencing read error. J is TRBJ1-1 and V is TRBV10-2; no firm D call. Germline CDR1 reads WSHSY; CDR2 reads SAAADI. V lost 4 bases, J lost 1 base, and 7 bases lay in between. This CDR3 is 13 amino acids long. The CDR3: CASSGAANTEAFF. In DNA form, the CDR3 reads TGCGCCAGCAGTGGGGCGGCGAACACTGAAGCTTTCTTT.

The chain carries TRBV7-9 and TRBJ1-4, with 8 bases fitting TRBD1. Germline V gene data show CDR1 as SEHNR and CDR2 as FQNEAQ (reference sequence). The CDR3 covers 15 residues. J gave up 4 bases and V 5 bases, and 6 bases lay outside the gene matches. CDR3 loop: CASSKGTGGNEKLFF. The CDR3 bases are TGTGCCAGCAGCAAAGGGACAGGCGGTAATGAAAAACTGTTTTTT. The variable domain in full, completed from reference TRBV7-9 and TRBJ1-4, reads DTGVSQNPRHKITKRGQNVTFRCDPISEHNRLYWYRQTLGQGPEFLTYFQNEAQLEKSRLLSDRFSAERPKGSFSTLEIQRTEQGDSAMYLCASSKGTGGNEKLFFGSGTQLSVL.

The chain recombines TRBV9 with TRBJ2-7; TRBD2 agrees at 8 bases. This CDR3 region has 15 residues. With 0 bases clipped from V and 2 bases from J, the junction kept 4 bases outside the gene matches. Germline assignment: CDR1 SGDLS and CDR2 YYNGEE. CDR3 coding DNA: TGTGCCAGCAGCGTAGGCGGGGGGACTGCCTACGAGCAGTACTTC. As protein: CASSVGGGTAYEQYF. Full variable domain (missing parts from reference TRBV9 and TRBJ2-7): DSGVTQTPKHLITATGQRVTLRCSPRSGDLSVYWYQQSLDQGLQFLIQYYNGEERAKGNILERFSAQQFPDLHSELNLSSLELGDSALYFCASSVGGGTAYEQYFGPGTRLTVT.

Only a few counts were recorded for this clonotype. The chain uses TRBV20-1 and TRBJ1-4; D is ambiguous. This CDR3 has 15 amino acids. Germline lookup yields CDR1 DFQATT and CDR2 SNEGSKA (reference sequence). V lost 5 bases to trimming and J lost 12 bases, with 25 bases between them. The chain's CDR3 is CSAQTGRSDGAELFF. The CDR3 DNA sequence: TGCAGTGCTCAAACCGGGCGTTCCGACGGCGCAGAACTGTTTTTT.

This clonotype was recorded at least ten times. The chain has TRBV7-9 and TRBJ2-2, with D unclear. V dropped 11 bases and J dropped 5 bases, with 9 bases sitting between them. The CDR3 is 11 residues long. Germline loops: CDR1 SEHNR, CDR2 FQNEAQ (reference sequence). The CDR3 loop is CAEAITGELFF. CDR3 coding DNA: TGTGCCGAGGCGATAACCGGGGAGCTGTTTTTT.

The chain combines TRBV25-1 with TRBJ2-5; tentatively, D is TRBD1 or TRBD2 (5 bases each). V lost 8 bases, J lost 4 bases, and 32 bases lay in between. Germline CDR1 MGHDK, CDR2 SYGVNS. The CDR3 contains 19 residues. The CDR3 loop reads CASSPRLVRDERSGETQYF. The CDR3 DNA reads TGTGCCAGCTCACCACGTCTGGTCCGGGACGAACGATCGGGAGAGACCCAGTACTTC.

This clonotype was seen ten or more times. V usage is TRBV7-8 and J usage is TRBJ1-6; tentatively, D is TRBD1 (5 bases). CDR1 is SGHVS, CDR2 FQNEAQ, per germline. The germline V and J ends were trimmed by 8 bases and 6 bases, with 23 bases remaining between them. There are 17 residues in the CDR3. The CDR3 here is CASSPRVGASSNSPLHF. The CDR3 bases are TGTGCCAGCTCTCCCAGGGTCGGGGCGTCTAGTAATTCACCCCTCCACTTT. The entire variable domain, with the rest obtained from reference TRBV7-8 and TRBJ1-6, is as follows: GAGVSQSPRYKVAKRGQDVALRCDPISGHVSLFWYQQALGQGPEFLTYFQNEAQLDKSGLPSDRFFAERPEGSVSTLKIQRTQQEDSAVYLCASSPRVGASSNSPLHFGNGTRLTVT.

This clonotype has at least ten counts. The chain links TRBV24-1 to TRBJ1-1; 7 nucleotides line up with TRBD1. CDR3 length: 16 amino acids. Trimming removed 3 bases from V and 0 bases from J; junction bases left unmatched: 6. From germline, CDR1 is KGHDR and CDR2 SFDVKD. CDR3 sequence: CATSDGDRVMNTEAFF. The DNA for the CDR3 is TGTGCCACCAGTGATGGGGACAGAGTCATGAACACTGAAGCTTTCTTT.

This chain connects TRBV25-1 to TRBJ1-1; no firm D call. The ends were cut back, 4 bases at V and 4 bases at J, with 13 bases in the middle. The CDR3 totals 14 residues. Germline CDR1 is MGHDK and CDR2 is SYGVNS. Here the CDR3 DNA reads TGTGCCAGCAGTGCTAGTAATCGTGGCACTGAAGCTTTCTTT. Protein sequence: CASSASNRGTEAFF.

This clonotype occurred once. This may be a read error: a much more frequent sequence differs by one nucleotide. The chain couples TRBV19 to TRBJ2-2; D is undetermined. Germline V gene lookup returns CDR1 LNHDA and CDR2 SQIVND (reference sequence). The CDR3 extends over 16 amino acids. V was pared by 5 bases and J by 0 bases, with 13 bases between. The CDR3 is CASSPYRATNTGELFF. CDR3 coding DNA: TGTGCCAGTAGTCCCTATCGGGCCACGAACACCGGGGAGCTGTTTTTT.

This rearrangement joins TRBV10-2 to TRBJ1-2, with 7 nucleotides matching TRBD1. The CDR3 loop spans 14 amino acids. The germline CDR1 and CDR2 sequences are WSHSY and SAAADI. Trimming cost V 4 bases and J 2 bases; bases outside gene matches: 4. As DNA, the CDR3 is TGCGCCAGCAGTGGGCAGGGACAGAACTATGGCTACACCTTC. This translates into CASSGQGQNYGYTF.

This clonotype was picked up one time. The gene calls are TRBV7-2 and TRBJ2-7; 11 bases are a match to TRBD1. From germline, CDR1 is SGHTA and CDR2 FQGNSA. The CDR3 spans 15 residues. Trimming took 4 bases from V and 7 from J; bases not matched to a gene: 9. CDR3 sequence: CASSYGQGAPREQYF. The CDR3 DNA follows: TGTGCCAGCAGCTATGGACAGGGGGCGCCGAGGGAGCAGTACTTC.

The chain couples TRBV7-2 to TRBJ1-2; D might be TRBD1 (6 bases). Germline loops: CDR1 SGHTA, CDR2 FQGNSA. The length of the CDR3 is 14 residues. Trimming stripped 5 bases from V and 0 bases from J, with 10 bases between. The CDR3 DNA sequence: TGTGCCAGCAGCCAGACAGGTTCTAACTATGGCTACACCTTC. Encoded protein: CASSQTGSNYGYTF.

This clonotype showed up many times. In nucleotides, the CDR3 is TGTGCCAGCAATTTGGTTGGCGAGCAGTACTTC. It codes for CASNLVGEQYF. J is TRBJ2-7 and V is TRBV2, with D unclear. The CDR3 length is 11 residues. V lost 7 bases, J lost 6 bases, and 10 bases lay in between. Per germline, CDR1 SNHLY and CDR2 FYNNEI.

This clonotype was seen at least ten times. The V gene is TRBV7-8, the J gene TRBJ2-7; no clear D gene. CDR1 and CDR2 (germline): SGHVS, FQNEAQ. V was clipped by 3 bases and J by 5 bases, with 14 bases between them. The CDR3 length is 14 residues. CDR3 protein: CASSFGPQADEQYF. CDR3 coding DNA: TGTGCCAGCAGCTTTGGCCCTCAGGCGGACGAGCAGTACTTC.

This clonotype occurred a few times. The gene calls are TRBV30 and TRBJ1-1; the D is unclear. Germline CDR1 GTSNPN, CDR2 SVGIG (reference sequence). Between the trimmed V and J ends, which lost 2 bases and 3 bases, there was a span of 4 bases. CDR3 length: 11 residues. As DNA, the CDR3 is TGTGCCTGGAGTAAAGACACTGAAGCTTTCTTT. This encodes CAWSKDTEAFF.

About this clonotype itself: With a much larger clone just one base away, this may be a read error. The chain couples TRBV7-9 to TRBJ2-2; D call uncertain. CDR1 is SEHNR, CDR2 FQNEAQ, per germline (reference sequence). CDR3 length equals 10 residues. The CDR3 spells CAGSFKELFF. The CDR3 nucleotides read TGTGCCGGCAGCTTTAAGGAGCTGTTTTTT.